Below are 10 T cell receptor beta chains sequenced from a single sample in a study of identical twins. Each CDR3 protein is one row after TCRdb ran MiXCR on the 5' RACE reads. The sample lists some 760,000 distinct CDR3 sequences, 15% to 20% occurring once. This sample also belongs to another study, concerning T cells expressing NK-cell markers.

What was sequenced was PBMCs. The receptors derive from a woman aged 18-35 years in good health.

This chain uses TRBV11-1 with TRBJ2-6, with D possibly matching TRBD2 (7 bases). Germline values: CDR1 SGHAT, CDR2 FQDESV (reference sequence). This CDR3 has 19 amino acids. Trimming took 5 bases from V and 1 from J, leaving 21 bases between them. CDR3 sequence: CASSTTGGSVKSGANVLTF. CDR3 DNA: TGTGCCAGCAGCACCACGGGGGGCAGCGTTAAATCTGGGGCCAACGTCCTGACTTTC.

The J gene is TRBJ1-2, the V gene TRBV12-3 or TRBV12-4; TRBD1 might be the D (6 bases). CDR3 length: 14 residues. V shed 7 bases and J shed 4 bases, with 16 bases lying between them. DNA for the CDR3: TGTGCCAGCAATACCCGGGACAACTCCTATGGCTACACCTTC. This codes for CASNTRDNSYGYTF.

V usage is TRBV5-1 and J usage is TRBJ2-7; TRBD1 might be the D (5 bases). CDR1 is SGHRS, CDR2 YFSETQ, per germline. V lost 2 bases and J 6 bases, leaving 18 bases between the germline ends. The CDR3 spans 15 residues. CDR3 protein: CASSFIQGLSSEQYF. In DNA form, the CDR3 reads TGCGCCAGCAGCTTCATTCAGGGTCTCTCTTCCGAGCAGTACTTC.

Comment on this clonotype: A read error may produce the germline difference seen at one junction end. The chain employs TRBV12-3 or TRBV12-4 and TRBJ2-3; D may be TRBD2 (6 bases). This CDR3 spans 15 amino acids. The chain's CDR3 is CASGGTGISTDMQYF. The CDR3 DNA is TGTGCCAGCGGGGGGACGGGGATAAGCACAGATATGCAGTATTTT.

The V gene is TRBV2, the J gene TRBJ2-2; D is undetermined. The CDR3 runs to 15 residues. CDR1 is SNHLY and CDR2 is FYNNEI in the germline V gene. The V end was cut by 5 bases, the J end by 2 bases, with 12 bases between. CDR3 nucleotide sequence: TGTGCCAGCAGTTACCAGGCAGTCAACACCGGGGAGCTGTTTTTT. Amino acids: CASSYQAVNTGELFF.

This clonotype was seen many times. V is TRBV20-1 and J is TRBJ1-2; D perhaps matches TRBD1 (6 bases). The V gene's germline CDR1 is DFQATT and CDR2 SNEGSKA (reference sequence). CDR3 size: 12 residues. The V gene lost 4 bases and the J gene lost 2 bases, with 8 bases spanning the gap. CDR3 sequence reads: CSAMTGNYGYTF. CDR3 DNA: TGCAGTGCTATGACAGGCAACTATGGCTACACCTTC.

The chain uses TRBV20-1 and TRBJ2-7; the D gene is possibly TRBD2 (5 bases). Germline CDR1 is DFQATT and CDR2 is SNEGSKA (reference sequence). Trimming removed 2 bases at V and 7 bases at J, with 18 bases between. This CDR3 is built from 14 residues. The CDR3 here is CSARRSGAAGEQYF. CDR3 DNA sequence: TGCAGTGCTAGAAGGAGCGGAGCCGCTGGGGAGCAGTACTTC.

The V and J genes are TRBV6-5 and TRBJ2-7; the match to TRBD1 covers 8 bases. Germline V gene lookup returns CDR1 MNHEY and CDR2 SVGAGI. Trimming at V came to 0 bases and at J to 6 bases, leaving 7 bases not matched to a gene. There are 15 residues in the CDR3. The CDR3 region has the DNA TGTGCCAGCAGTTACTCCCCCAAGACAGGGGCCGAGCAGTACTTC. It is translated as CASSYSPKTGAEQYF.

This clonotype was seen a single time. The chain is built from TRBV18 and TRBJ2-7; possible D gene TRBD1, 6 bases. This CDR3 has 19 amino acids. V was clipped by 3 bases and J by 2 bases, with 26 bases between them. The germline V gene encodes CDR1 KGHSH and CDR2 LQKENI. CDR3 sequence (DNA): TGTGCCAGCTCACCCTTGAGGCTCGACAGGTCCGGGGCCGCCTACGAGCAGTACTTC. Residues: CASSPLRLDRSGAAYEQYF. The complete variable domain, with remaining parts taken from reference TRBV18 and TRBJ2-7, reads NAGVMQNPRHLVRRRGQEARLRCSPMKGHSHVYWYRQLPEEGLKFMVYLQKENIIDESGMPKERFSAEFPKEGPSILRIQQVVRGDSAAYFCASSPLRLDRSGAAYEQYFGPGTRLTVT.

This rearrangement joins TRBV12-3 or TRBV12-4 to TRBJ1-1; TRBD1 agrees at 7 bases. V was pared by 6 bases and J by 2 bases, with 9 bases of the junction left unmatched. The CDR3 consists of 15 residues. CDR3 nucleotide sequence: TGTGCCAGCAGCCGACAGGGAACGGCCAACACTGAAGCTTTCTTT. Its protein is CASSRQGTANTEAFF.